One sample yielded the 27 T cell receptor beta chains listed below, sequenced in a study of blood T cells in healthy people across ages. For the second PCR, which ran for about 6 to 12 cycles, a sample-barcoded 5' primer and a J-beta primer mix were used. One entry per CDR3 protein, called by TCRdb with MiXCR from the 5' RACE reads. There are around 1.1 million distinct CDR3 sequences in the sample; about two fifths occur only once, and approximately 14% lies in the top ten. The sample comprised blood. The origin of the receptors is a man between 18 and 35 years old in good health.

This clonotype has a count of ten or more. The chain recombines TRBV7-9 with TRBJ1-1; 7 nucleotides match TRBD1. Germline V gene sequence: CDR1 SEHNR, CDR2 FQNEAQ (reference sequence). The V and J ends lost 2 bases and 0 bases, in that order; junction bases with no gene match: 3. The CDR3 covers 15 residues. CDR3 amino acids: CASSLPGQLNTEAFF. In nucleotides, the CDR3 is TGTGCCAGCAGCTTACCGGGACAGCTGAACACTGAAGCTTTCTTT. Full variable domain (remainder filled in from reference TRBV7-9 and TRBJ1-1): DTGVSQNPRHKITKRGQNVTFRCDPISEHNRLYWYRQTLGQGPEFLTYFQNEAQLEKSRLLSDRFSAERPKGSFSTLEIQRTEQGDSAMYLCASSLPGQLNTEAFFGQGTRLTVV.

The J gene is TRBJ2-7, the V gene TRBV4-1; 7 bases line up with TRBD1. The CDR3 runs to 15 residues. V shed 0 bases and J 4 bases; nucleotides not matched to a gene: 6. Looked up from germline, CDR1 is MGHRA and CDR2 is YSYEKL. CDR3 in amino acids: CASSQEGHRGYEQYF. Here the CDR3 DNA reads TGCGCCAGCAGCCAAGAAGGTCACAGGGGTTACGAGCAGTACTTC.

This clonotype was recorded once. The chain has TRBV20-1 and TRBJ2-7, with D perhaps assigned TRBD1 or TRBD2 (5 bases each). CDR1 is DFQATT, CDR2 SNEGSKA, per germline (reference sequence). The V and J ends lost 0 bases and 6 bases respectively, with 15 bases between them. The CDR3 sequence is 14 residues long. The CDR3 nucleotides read TGCAGTGCTAGAGATGAGGGGACGACGGGCGAGCAGTACTTC. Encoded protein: CSARDEGTTGEQYF.

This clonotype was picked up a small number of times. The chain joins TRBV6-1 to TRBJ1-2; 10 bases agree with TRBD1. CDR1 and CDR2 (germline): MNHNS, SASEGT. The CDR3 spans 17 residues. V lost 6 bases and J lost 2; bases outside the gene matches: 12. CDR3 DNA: TGTGCCAGCAGCATTCTTTGGGACAGGGGTTCGAACTATGGCTACACCTTC. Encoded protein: CASSILWDRGSNYGYTF.

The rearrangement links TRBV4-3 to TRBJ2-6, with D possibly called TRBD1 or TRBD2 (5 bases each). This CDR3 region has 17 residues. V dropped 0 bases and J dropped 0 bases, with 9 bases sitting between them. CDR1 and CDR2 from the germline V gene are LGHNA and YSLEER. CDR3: CASSQDAGSSGANVLTF. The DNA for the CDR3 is TGCGCCAGCAGCCAAGATGCAGGGAGCTCTGGGGCCAACGTCCTGACTTTC.

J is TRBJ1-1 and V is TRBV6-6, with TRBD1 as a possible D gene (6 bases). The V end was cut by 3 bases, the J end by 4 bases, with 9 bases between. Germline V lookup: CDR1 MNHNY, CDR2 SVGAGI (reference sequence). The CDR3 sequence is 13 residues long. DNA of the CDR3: TGTGCCAGCAGTTATGTAGGGGGCACTGAAGCTTTCTTT. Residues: CASSYVGGTEAFF.

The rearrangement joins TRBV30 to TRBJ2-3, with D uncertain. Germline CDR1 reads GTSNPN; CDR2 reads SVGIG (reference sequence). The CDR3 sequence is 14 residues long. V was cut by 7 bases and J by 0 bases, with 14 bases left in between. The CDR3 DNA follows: TGTGCCTACCAACGACCGTCTAGCACAGATACGCAGTATTTT. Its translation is CAYQRPSSTDTQYF.

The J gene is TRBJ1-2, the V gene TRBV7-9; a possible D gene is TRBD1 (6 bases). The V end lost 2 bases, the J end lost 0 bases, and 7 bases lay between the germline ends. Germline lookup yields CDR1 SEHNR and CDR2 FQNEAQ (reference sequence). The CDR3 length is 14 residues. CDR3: CASSLRQANYGYTF. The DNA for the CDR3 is TGTGCCAGCAGCTTACGACAGGCTAACTATGGCTACACCTTC.

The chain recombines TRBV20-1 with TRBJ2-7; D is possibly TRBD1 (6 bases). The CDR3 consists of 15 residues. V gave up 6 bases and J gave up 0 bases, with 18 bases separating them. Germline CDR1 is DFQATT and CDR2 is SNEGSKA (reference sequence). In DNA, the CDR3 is TGCAGTGCCAGACCACAGGGACCCAGCTCCTACGAGCAGTACTTC. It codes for CSARPQGPSSYEQYF.

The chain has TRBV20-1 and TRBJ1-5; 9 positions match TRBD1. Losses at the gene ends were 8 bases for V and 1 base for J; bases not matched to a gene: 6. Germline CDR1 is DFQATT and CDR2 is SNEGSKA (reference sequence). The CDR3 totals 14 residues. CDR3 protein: CSQHRGQSNQPQHF. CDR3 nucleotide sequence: TGCAGTCAACACAGGGGGCAAAGCAATCAGCCCCAGCATTTT.

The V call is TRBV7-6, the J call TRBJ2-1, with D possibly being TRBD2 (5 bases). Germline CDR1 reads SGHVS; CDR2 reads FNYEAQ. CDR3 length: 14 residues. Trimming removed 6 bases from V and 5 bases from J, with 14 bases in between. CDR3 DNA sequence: TGTGCCAGCAGGTTCCGGACTTTTGACAATGAGCAGTTCTTC. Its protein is CASRFRTFDNEQFF.

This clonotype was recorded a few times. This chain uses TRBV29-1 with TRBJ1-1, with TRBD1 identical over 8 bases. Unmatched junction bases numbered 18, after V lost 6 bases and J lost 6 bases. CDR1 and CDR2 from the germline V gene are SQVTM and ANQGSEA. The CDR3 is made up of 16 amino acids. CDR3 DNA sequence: TGCAGCGTCCGCGGGACAGGAGGCAGGAAAAGCGCTGAAGCTTTCTTT. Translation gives CSVRGTGGRKSAEAFF.

The chain's CDR3 is CSVDKGKVAGTGELFF. DNA of the CDR3: TGCAGCGTTGATAAGGGAAAGGTTGCCGGGACCGGGGAGCTGTTTTTT. This chain links TRBV29-1 with TRBJ2-2, with unresolved D. The germline V gene encodes CDR1 SQVTM and CDR2 ANQGSEA. V shed 3 bases and J shed 5 bases, with 19 bases lying between them. CDR3 size: 16 residues.

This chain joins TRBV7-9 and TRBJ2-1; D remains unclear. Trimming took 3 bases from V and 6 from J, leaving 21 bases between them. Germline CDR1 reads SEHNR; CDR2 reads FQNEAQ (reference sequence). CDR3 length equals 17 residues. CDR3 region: CASSLVPPPASANEQFF. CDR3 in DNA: TGTGCCAGCAGCTTGGTTCCCCCTCCGGCGTCAGCCAATGAGCAGTTCTTC.

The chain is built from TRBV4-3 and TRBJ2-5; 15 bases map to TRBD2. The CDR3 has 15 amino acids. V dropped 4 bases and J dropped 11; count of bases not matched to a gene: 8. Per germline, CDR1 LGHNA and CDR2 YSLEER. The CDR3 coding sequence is TGCGCCAGCAGCCCCGGACTAGCGGGGGGGCTTGAGCAGTACTTC. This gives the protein CASSPGLAGGLEQYF.

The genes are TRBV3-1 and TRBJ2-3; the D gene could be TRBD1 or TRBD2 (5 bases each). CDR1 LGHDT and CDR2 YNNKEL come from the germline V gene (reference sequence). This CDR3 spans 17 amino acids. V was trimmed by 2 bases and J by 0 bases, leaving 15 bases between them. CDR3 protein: CASSQYPPGTSTDTQYF. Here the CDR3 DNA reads TGTGCCAGCAGCCAATATCCCCCGGGGACCAGCACAGATACGCAGTATTTT.

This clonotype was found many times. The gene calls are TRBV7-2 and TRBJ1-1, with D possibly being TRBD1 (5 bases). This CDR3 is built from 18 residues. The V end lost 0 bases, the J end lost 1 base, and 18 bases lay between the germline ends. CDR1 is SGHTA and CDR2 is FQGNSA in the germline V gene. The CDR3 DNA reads TGTGCCAGCAGCTTAGCGCAGGGCGTCTTGGAACCGAACACTGAAGCTTTCTTT. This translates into CASSLAQGVLEPNTEAFF.

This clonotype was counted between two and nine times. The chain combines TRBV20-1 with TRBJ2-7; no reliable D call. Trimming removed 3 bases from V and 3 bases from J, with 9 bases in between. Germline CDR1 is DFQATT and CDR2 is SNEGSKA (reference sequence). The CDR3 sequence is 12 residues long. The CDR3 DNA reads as TGCAGTGCTAGTCCGGGCTTCTACGAGCAGTACTTC. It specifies CSASPGFYEQYF.

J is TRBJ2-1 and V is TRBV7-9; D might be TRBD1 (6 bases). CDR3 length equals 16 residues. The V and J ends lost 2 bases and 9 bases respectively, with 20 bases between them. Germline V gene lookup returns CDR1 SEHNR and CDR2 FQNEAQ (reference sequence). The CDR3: CASSLSWDIIVGEQFF. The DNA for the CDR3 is TGTGCCAGCAGCTTAAGTTGGGACATTATTGTGGGTGAGCAGTTCTTC.

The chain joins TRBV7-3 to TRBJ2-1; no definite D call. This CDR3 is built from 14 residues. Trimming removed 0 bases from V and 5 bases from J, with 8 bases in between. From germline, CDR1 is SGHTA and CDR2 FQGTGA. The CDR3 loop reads CASSLTRTNNEQFF. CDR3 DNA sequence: TGTGCCAGCAGCTTAACGCGGACCAACAATGAGCAGTTCTTC. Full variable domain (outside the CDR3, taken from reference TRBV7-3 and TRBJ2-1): GAGVSQTPSNKVTEKGKYVELRCDPISGHTALYWYRQSLGQGPEFLIYFQGTGAADDSGLPNDRFFAVRPEGSVSTLKIQRTERGDSAVYLCASSLTRTNNEQFFGPGTRLTVL.

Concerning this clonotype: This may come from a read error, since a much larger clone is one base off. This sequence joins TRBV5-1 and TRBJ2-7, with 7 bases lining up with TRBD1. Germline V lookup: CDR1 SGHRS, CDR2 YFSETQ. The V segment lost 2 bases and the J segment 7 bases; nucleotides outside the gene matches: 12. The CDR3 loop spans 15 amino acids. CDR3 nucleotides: TGCGCCAGCAGCTTAGAACCCGGGACAGTAGATGAGCAGTACTTC. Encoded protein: CASSLEPGTVDEQYF. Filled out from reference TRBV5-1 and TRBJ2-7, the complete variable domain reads KAGVTQTPRYLIKTRGQQVTLSCSPISGHRSVSWYQQTPGQGLQFLFEYFSETQRNKGNFPGRFSGRQFSNSRSEMNVSTLELGDSALYLCASSLEPGTVDEQYFGPGTRLTVT.

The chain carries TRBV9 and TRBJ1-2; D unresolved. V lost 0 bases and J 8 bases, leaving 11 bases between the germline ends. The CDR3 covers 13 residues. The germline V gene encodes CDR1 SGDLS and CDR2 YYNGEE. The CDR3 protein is CASSVGGSEGYTF. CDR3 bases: TGTGCCAGCAGCGTAGGTGGAAGTGAAGGCTACACCTTC. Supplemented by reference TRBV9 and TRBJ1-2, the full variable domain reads DSGVTQTPKHLITATGQRVTLRCSPRSGDLSVYWYQQSLDQGLQFLIQYYNGEERAKGNILERFSAQQFPDLHSELNLSSLELGDSALYFCASSVGGSEGYTFGSGTRLTVV.

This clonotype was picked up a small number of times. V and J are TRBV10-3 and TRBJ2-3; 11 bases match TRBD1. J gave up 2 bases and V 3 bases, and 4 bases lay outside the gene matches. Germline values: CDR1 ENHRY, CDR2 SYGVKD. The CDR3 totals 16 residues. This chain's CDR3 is CAISDGQGANTDTQYF. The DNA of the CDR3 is TGTGCCATCAGTGATGGACAGGGGGCTAACACAGATACGCAGTATTTT.

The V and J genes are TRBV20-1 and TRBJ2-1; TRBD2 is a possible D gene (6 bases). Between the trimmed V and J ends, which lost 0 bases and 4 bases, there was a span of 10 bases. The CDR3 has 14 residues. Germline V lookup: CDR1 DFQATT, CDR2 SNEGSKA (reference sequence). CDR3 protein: CSARDGEVYNEQFF. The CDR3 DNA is TGCAGTGCTAGAGATGGGGAGGTGTACAATGAGCAGTTCTTC.

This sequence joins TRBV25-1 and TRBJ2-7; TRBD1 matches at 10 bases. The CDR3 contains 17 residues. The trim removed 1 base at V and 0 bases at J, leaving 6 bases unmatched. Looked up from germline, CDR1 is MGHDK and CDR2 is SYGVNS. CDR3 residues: CASSEFQRDRGSYEQYF. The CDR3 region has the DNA TGTGCCAGCAGTGAATTTCAAAGGGACAGGGGCTCCTACGAGCAGTACTTC.

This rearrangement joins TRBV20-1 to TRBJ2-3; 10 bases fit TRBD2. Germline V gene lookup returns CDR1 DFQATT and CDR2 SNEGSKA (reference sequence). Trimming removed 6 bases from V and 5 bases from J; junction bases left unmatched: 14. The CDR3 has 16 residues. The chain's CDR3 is CSAIRGLAGVIDTQYF. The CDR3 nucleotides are TGCAGTGCGATCAGAGGGCTAGCGGGGGTTATAGATACGCAGTATTTT.

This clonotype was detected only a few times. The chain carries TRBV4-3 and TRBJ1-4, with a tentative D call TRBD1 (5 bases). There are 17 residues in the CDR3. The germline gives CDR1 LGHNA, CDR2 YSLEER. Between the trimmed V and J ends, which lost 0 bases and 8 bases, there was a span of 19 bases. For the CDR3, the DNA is TGCGCCAGCAGCCAAGATCCGAGGGGTGGGCAAGGGGAAAAACTGTTTTTT. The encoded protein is CASSQDPRGGQGEKLFF.